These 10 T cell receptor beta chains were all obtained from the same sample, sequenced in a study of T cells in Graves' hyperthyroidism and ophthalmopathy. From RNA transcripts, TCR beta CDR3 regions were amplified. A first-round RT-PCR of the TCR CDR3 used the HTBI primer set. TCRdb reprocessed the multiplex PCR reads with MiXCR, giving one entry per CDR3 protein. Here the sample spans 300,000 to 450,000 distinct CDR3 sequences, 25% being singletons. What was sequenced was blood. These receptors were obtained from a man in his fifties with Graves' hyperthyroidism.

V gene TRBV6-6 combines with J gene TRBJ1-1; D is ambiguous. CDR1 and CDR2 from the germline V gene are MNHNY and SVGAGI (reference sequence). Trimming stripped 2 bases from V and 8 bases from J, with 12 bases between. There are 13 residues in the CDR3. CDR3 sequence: CASSYGAGTEAFF. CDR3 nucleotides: TGTGCCAGCAGTTACGGTGCTGGAACCGAAGCTTTCTTT.

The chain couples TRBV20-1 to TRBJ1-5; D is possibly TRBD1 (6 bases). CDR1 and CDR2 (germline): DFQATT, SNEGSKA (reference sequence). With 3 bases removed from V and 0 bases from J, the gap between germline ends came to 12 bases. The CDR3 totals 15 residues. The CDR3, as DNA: TGCAGTGCTAGCTTGGGACATTTTAGCAATCAGCCCCAGCATTTT. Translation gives CSASLGHFSNQPQHF.

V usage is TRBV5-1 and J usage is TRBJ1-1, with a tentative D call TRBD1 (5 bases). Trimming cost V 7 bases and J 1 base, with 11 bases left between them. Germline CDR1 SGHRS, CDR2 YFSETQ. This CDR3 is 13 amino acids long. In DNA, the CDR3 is TGCGCCAGCCGGGACCCGTGGAACACTGAAGCTTTCTTT. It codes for CASRDPWNTEAFF.

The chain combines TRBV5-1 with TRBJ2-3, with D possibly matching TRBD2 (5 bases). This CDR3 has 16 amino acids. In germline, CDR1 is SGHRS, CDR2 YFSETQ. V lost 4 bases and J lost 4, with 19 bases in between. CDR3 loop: CASSGALAIYADTQYF. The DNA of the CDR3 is TGCGCCAGCAGCGGCGCCCTAGCAATATACGCAGATACGCAGTATTTT.

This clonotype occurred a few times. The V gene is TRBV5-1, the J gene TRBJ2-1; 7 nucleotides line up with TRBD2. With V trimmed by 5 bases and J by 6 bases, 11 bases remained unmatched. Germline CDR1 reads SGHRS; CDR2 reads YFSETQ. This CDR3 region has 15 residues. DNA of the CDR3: TGCGCCAGCAGTTCCGGGGGAGGGCTGGTCAATGAGCAGTTCTTC. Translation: CASSSGGGLVNEQFF.

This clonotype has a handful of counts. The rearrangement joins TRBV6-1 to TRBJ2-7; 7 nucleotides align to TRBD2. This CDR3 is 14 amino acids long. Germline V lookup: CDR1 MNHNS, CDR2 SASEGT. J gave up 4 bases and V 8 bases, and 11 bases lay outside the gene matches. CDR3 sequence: CASVARGSGYEQYF. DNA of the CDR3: TGTGCCAGCGTGGCGCGGGGGAGTGGGTACGAGCAGTACTTC.

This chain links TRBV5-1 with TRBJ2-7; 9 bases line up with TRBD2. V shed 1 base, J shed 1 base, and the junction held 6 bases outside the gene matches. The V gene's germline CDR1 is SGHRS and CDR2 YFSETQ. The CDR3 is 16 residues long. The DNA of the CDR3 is TGCGCCAGCAGCTTGTTCGGGCTAGCGGGGTCCTACGAGCAGTACTTC. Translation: CASSLFGLAGSYEQYF.

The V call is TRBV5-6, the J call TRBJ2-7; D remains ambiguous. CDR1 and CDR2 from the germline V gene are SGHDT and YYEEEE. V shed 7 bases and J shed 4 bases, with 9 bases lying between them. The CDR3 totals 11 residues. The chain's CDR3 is CASDKGYEQYF. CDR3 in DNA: TGTGCCAGCGACAAGGGTTACGAGCAGTACTTC.

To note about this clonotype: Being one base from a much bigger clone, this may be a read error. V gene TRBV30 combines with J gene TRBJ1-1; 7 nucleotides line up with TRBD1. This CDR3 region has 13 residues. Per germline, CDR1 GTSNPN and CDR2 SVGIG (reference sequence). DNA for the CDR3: TGTGCCTGGAGTGGGGGGACAGCCGGTGAAGCTCTCTTT. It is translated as CAWSGGTAGEALF.

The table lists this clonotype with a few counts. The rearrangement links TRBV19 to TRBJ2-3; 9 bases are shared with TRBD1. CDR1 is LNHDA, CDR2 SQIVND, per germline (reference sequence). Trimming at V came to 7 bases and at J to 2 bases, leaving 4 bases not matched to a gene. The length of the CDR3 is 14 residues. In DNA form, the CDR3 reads TGTGCCAGTATGGACAGGGGCTTCACAGATACGCAGTATTTT. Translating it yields CASMDRGFTDTQYF.